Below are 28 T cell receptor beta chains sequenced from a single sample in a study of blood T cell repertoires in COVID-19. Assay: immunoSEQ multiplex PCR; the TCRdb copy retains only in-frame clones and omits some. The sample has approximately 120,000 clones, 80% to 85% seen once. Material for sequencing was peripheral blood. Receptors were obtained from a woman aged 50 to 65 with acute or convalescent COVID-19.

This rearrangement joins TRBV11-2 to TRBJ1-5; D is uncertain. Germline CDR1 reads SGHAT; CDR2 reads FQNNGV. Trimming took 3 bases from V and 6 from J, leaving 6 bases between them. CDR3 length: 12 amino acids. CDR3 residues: CASSFIGQPQHF. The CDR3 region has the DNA TGTGCCAGCAGCTTCATCGGTCAGCCCCAGCATTTT.

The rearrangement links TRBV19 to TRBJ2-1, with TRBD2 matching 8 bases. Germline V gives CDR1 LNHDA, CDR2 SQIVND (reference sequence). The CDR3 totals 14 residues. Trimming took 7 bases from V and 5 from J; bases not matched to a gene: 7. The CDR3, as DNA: TGTGCCAGTACAGGTAGCGGGACTCACAATGAGCAGTTCTTC. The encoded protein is CASTGSGTHNEQFF. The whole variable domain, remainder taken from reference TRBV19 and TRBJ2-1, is DGGITQSPKYLFRKEGQNVTLSCEQNLNHDAMYWYRQDPGQGLRLIYYSQIVNDFQKGDIAEGYSVSREKKESFPLTVTSAQKNPTAFYLCASTGSGTHNEQFFGPGTRLTVL.

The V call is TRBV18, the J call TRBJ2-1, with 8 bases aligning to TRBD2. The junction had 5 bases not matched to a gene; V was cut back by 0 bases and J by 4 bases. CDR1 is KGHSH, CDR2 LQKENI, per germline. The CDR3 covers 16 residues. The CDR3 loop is CASSPPTSGSYNEQFF. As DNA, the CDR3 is TGTGCCAGCTCACCACCAACTAGCGGTAGTTACAATGAGCAGTTCTTC.

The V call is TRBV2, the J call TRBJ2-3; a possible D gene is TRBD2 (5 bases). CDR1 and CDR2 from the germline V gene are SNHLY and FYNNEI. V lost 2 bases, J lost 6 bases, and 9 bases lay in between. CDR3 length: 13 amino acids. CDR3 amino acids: CASSERGMDTQYF. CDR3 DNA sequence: TGTGCCAGCAGTGAACGGGGTATGGATACGCAGTATTTT.

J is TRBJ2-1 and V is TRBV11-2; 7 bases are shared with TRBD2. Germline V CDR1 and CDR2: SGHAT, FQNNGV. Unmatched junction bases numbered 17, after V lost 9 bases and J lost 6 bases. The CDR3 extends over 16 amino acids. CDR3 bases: TGTGCCAGTACTGTAGAGGAAGCGGGACTTTCCAATGAGCAGTTCTTC. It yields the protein CASTVEEAGLSNEQFF.

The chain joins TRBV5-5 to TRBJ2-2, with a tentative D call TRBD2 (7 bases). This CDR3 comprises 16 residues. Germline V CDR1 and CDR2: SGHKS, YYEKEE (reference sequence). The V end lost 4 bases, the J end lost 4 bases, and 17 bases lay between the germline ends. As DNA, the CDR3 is TGTGCCAGCAGCCTACAGGGCGGGAGATTCACCGGGGAGCTGTTTTTT. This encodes CASSLQGGRFTGELFF.

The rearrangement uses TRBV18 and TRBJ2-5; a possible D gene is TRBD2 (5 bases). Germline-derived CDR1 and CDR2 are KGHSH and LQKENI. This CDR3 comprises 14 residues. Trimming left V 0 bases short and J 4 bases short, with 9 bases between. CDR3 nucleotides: TGTGCCAGCTCACCACCATTTAGCGCAGAGACCCAGTACTTC. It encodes CASSPPFSAETQYF.

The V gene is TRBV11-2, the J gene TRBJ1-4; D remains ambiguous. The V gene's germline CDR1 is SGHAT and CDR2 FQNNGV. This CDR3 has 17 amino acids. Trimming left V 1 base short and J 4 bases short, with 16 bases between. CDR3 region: CASSLGSGNGINEKLFF. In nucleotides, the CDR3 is TGTGCCAGCAGCTTAGGGAGCGGTAACGGGATTAATGAAAAACTGTTTTTT.

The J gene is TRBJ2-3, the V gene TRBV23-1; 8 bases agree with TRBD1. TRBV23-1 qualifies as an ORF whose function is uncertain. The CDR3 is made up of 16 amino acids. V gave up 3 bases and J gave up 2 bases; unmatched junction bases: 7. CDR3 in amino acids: CASSQRTGPATDTQYF. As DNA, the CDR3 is TGCGCCAGCAGTCAGCGGACAGGGCCCGCCACAGATACGCAGTATTTT.

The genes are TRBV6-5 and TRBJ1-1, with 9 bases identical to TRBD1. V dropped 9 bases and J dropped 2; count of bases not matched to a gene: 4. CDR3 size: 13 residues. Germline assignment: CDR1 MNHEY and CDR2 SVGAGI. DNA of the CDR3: TGTGCCAGTAACAGGGGGCTAAACACTGAAGCTTTCTTT. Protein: CASNRGLNTEAFF.

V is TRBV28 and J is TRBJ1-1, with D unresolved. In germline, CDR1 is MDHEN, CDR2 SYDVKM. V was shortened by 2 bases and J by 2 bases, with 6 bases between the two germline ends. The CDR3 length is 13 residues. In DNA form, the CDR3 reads TGTGCCAGCAGTTTAAGTAGAAACACTGAAGCTTTCTTT. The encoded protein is CASSLSRNTEAFF. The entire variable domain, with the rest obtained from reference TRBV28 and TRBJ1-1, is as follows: DVKVTQSSRYLVKRTGEKVFLECVQDMDHENMFWYRQDPGLGLRLIYFSYDVKMKEKGDIPEGYSVSREKKERFSLILESASTNQTSMYLCASSLSRNTEAFFGQGTRLTVV.

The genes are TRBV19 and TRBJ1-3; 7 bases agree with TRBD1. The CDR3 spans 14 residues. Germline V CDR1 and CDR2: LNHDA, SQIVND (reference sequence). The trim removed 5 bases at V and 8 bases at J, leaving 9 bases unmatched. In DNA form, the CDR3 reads TGTGCCAGTAGTTTCGCCCGGGACAGCTACACCATATATTTT. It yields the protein CASSFARDSYTIYF.

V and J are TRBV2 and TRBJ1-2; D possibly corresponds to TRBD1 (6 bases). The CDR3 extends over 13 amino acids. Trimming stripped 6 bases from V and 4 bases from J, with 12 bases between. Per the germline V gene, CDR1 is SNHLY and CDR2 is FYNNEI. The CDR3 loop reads CASRSQGPYGYTF. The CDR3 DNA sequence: TGTGCCAGCAGGTCACAGGGACCCTATGGCTACACCTTC.

CDR3 nucleotides: TGTGCCAGCAGGGAGGTGTCAGGTCCTGGGTCCCAGTACTTC. Translating gives CASREVSGPGSQYF. The chain links TRBV6-5 to TRBJ2-4, with a tentative D call TRBD2 (5 bases). The ends were cut back, 6 bases at V and 13 bases at J, with 22 bases in the middle. This CDR3 has 14 residues. Germline V lookup: CDR1 MNHEY, CDR2 SVGAGI.

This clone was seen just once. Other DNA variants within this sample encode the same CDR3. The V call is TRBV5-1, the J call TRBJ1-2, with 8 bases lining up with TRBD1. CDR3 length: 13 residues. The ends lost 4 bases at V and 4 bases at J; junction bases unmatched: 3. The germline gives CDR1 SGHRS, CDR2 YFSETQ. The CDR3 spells CASSEDRAYGYTF. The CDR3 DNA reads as TGCGCCAGCAGCGAGGACAGGGCCTATGGCTACACCTTC.

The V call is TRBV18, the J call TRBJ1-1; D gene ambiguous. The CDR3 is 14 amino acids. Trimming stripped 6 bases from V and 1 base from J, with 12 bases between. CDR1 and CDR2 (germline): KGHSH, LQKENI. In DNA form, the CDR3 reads TGTGCCAGCTCCACAACGACTGGGAACACTGAAGCTTTCTTT. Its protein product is CASSTTTGNTEAFF.

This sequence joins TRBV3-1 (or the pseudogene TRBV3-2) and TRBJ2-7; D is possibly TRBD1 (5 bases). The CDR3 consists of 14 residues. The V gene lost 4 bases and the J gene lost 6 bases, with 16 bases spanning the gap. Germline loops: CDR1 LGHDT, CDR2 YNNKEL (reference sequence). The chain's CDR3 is CASSPRGQRLEQYF. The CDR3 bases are TGTGCCAGCAGCCCAAGGGGCCAGAGACTCGAGCAGTACTTC.

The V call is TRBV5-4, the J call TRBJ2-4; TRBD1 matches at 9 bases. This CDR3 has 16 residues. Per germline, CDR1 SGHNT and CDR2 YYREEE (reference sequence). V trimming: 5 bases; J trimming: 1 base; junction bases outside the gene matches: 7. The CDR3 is CASSSTGGSAKNIQYF. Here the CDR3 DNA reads TGTGCCAGCAGTTCCACAGGGGGCTCGGCCAAAAACATTCAGTACTTC.

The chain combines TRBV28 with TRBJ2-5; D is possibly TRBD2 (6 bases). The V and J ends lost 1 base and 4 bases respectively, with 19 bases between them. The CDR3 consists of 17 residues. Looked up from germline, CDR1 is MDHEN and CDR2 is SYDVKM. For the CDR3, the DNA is TGTGCCAGCAGTTTATTTGCTTCGGCGGGAAGGACAGAGACCCAGTACTTC. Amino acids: CASSLFASAGRTETQYF.

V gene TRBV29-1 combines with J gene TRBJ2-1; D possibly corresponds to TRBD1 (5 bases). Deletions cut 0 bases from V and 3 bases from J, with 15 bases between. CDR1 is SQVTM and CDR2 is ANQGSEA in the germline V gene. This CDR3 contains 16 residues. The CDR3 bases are TGCAGCGTTGAAGATAGGGGCTTGGCCCACTACAATGAGCAGTTCTTC. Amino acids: CSVEDRGLAHYNEQFF.

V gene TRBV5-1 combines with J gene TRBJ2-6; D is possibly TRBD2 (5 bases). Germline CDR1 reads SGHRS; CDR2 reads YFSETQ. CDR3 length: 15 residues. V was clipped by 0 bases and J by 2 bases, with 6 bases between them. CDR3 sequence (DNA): TGCGCCAGCAGCTTGGGAGGGCCTGGGGCCAACGTCCTGACTTTC. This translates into CASSLGGPGANVLTF.

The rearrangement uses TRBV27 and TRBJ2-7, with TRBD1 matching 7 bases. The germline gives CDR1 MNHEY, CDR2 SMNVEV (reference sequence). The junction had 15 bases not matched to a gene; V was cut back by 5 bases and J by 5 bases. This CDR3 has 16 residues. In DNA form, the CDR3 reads TGTGCCAGCAGTAGATACCGGACAGGCACGTCAAACGAGCAGTACTTC. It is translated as CASSRYRTGTSNEQYF.

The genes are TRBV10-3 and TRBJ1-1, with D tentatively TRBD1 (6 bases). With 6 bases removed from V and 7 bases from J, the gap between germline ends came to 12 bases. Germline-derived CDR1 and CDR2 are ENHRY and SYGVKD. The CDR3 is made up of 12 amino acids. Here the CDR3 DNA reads TGTGCCATCAGCATCGGACAGAATGAAGCTTTCTTT. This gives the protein CAISIGQNEAFF.

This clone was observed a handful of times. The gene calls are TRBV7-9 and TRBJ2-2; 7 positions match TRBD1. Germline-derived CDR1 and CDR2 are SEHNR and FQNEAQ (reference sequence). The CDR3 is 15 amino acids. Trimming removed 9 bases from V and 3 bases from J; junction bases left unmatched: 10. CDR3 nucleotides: TGTGCCAGGACAGGGATATTAGAGCACACCGGGGAGCTGTTTTTT. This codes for CARTGILEHTGELFF.

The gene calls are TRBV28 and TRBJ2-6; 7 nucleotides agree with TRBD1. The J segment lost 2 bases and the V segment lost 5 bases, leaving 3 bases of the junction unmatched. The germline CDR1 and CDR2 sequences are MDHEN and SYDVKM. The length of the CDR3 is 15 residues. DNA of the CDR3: TGTGCCAGCAGTACCCAGGGGGCTGGGGCCAACGTCCTGACTTTC. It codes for CASSTQGAGANVLTF.

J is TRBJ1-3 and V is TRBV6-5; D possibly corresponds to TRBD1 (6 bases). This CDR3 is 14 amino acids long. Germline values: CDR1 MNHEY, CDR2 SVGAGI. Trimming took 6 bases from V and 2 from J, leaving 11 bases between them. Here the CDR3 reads CASRITGTGNTIYF. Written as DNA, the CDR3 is TGTGCCAGCAGGATAACAGGGACTGGAAACACCATATATTTT.

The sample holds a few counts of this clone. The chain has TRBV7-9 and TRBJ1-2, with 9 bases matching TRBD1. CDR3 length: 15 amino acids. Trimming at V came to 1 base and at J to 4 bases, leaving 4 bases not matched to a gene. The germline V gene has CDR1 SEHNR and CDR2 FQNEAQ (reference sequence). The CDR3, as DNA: TGTGCCAGCAGCTTAGTCGACAGGGGGGTCTATGGCTACACCTTC. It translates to CASSLVDRGVYGYTF.

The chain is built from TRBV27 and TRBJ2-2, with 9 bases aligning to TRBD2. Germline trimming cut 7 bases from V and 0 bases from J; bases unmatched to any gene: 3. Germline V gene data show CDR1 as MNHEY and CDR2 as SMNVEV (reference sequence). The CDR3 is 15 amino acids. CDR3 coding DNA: TGTGCCAGCAATCGACTAGCGGCGAACACCGGGGAGCTGTTTTTT. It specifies CASNRLAANTGELFF.